This T cell receptor beta chain came from a study of blood T cells in healthy people across ages. Study-wide results and limits: Across samples, TCR beta diversity tracked strongly with naive T cell percentage.

Comment on this clonotype: Its target is unknown. A much bigger clone sits one base away, suggesting this may be a read error.

Per germline, CDR1 SGHNT and CDR2 YENEEA. The CDR3 covers 14 residues. Sample-barcoded 5' priming and a J-beta primer mix drove a second PCR of about 7 to 11 cycles. TCRdb processed the 5' RACE reads anew with MiXCR; each CDR3 protein has one entry. The table includes 1.5 million to 2 million distinct CDR3 sequences, roughly 32% detected once. The J gene is TRBJ2-7, the V gene TRBV11-3, with 7 bases that match TRBD2. This clonotype was obtained from a woman aged 25 to 39 in good health. Sequencing was carried out using blood. Written as DNA, the CDR3 is TGTGCCAGCAGCCCCGGGACTAACTCCTACGAGCGGTACTTC. Residues: CASSPGTNSYERYF.